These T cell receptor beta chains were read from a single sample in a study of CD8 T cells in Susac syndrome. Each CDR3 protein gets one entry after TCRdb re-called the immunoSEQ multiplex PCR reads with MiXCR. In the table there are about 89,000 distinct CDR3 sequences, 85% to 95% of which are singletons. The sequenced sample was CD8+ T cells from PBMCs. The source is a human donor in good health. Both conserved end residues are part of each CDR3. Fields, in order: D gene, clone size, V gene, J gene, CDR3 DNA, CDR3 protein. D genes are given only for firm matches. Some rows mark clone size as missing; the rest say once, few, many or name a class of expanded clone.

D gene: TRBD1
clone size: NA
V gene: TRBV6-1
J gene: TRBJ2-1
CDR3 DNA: TGTGCCAGCAGGGTGAGACAGGGAGAGGTCAATGAGCAGTTCTTC
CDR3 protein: CASRVRQGEVNEQFF

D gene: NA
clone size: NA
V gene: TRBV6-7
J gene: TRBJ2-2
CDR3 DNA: TGTGCCAGCCACAGCGGAAACACCGGGGAGCTGTTTTTT
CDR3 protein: CASHSGNTGELFF

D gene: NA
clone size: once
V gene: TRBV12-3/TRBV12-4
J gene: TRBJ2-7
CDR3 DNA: TGTGCCAGCAGTCCGCAGGGGTTAAAGTACGAGCAGTACTTC
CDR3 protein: CASSPQGLKYEQYF

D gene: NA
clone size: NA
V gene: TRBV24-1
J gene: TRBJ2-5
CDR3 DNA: TGTGCCACCAGTGATTCCGCGGGATCCCGGGAGTACTTC
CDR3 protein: CATSDSAGSREYF

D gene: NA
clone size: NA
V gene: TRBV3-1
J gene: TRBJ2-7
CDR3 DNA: TGTGCCAGCAGCCAAGGGTCAGGGACCATCTACGAGCAGTACTTC
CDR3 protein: CASSQGSGTIYEQYF

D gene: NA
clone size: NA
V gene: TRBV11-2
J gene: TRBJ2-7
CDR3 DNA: TGTGCCAGCAGCTCCGAGACAACCTTTTACGAGCAGTACTTC
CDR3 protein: CASSSETTFYEQYF

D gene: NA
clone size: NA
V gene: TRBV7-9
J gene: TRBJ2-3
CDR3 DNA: TGTGCCAGCAGCTTATCCGAAACTTATAGCACAGATACGCAGTATTTT
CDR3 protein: CASSLSETYSTDTQYF

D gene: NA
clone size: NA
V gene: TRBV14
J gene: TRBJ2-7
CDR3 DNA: TGTGCCAGCAGCGATACCTTAGGGGACTCCTACGAGCAGTACTTC
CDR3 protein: CASSDTLGDSYEQYF

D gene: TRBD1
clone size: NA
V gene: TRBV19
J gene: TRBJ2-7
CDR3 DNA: TGTGCCAGTAGCATGGGACAGGGGGTCCTAACCTACGAGCAGTACTTC
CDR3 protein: CASSMGQGVLTYEQYF

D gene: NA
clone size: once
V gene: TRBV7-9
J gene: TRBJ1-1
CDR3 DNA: TGTGCCAGCAGCACCAGGGCAGATGAAGCTTTCTTT
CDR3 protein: CASSTRADEAFF

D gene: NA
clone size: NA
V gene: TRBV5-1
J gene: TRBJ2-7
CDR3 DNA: TGCGCCAGCAGCACCGGGGGAGAGTCTTACGAGCAGTACTTC
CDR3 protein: CASSTGGESYEQYF

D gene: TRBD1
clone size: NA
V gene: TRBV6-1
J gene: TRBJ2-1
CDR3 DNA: TGTGCCAGCAGCGTCCCAGGGGGTGAGCAGTTCTTC
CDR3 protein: CASSVPGGEQFF

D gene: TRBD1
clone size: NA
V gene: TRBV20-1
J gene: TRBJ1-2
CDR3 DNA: TGCAGTGCCAACGAGGGACAGCACTATGGCTACACCTTC
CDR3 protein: CSANEGQHYGYTF

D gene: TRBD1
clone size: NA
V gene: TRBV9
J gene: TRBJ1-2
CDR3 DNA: TGTGCCAGCAGCGGAGAAGACAGGGGGCCCTATGGCTACACCTTC
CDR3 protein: CASSGEDRGPYGYTF

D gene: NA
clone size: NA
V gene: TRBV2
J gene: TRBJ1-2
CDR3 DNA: TGTGCCAGCAGGGTAGGAGGCTACACCTTC
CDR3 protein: CASRVGGYTF

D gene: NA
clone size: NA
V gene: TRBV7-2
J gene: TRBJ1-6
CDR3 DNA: TGTGCCAGCAGCTCGCGGACAGTTACCTATAATTCACCCCTCCACTTT
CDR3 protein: CASSSRTVTYNSPLHF

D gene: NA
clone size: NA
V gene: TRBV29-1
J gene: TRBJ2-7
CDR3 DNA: TGCAGCGTTGACGAAGGGGACCCCTACGAGCAGTACTTC
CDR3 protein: CSVDEGDPYEQYF

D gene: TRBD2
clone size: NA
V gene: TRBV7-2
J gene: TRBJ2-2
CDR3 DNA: TGTGCCAGCAGCTACTCTAGCGGGGGGGACGGGGAGCTGTTTTTT
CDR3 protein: CASSYSSGGDGELFF

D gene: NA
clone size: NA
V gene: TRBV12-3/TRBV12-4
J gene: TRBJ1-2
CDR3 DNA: TGTGCCAGCAGCTGGGATGCCTACGGCTACACCTTC
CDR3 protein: CASSWDAYGYTF

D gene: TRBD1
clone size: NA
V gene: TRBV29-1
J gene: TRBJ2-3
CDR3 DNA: TGCAGCGTTGAAGAGACAGGGGGCGTGGATACGCAGTATTTT
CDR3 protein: CSVEETGGVDTQYF

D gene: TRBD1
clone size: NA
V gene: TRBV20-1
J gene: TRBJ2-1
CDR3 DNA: TGCAGTGCCGCACAGGGGAACAATGAGCAGTTCTTC
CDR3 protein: CSAAQGNNEQFF

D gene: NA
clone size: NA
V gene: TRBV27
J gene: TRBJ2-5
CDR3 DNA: TGTGCCAGCAGTTTCGACAGGTCCGACCGCGAGACCCAGTACTTC
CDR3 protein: CASSFDRSDRETQYF

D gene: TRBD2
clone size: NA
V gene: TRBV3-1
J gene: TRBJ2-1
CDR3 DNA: TGTGCCAGCAGCCCGACTAGCTTCTACAATGAGCAGTTCTTC
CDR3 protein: CASSPTSFYNEQFF

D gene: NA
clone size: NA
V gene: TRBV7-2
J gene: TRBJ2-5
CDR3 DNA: TGTGCCAGCAGCCCCTCTCTGGGGCACTTTTCTCAAGAGACCCAGTACTTC
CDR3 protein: CASSPSLGHFSQETQYF

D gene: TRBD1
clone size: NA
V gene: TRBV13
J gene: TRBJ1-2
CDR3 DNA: TGTGCCAGCAGCATGCCCGACAGGGGACAGGGCTACACCTTC
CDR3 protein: CASSMPDRGQGYTF

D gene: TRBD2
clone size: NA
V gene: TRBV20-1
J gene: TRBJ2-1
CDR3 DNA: TGCAGTGCTAGAACTACTAGCGGGTCGAGCTCCTACAATGAGCAGTTCTTC
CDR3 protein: CSARTTSGSSSYNEQFF

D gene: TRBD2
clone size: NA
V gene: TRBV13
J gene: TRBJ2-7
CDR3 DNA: TGTGCCAGCAGCCCTAGCGGGGGGAGGAGCTCCTACGAGCAGTACTTC
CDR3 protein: CASSPSGGRSSYEQYF

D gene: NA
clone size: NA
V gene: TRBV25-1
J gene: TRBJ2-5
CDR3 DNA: TGTGCCAGCACCGGGCCTTCGAGAGAGACCCAGTACTTC
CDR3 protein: CASTGPSRETQYF

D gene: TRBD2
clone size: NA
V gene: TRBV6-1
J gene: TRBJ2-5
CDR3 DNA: TGTGCCAGCAGGACTAGCGGGGGGGTCCAAGAGACCCAGTACTTC
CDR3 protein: CASRTSGGVQETQYF

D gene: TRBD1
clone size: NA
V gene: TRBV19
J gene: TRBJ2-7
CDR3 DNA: TGTGCCAGTAGTCTACCGGACAGGGCCCACGAGCAGTACTTC
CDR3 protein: CASSLPDRAHEQYF

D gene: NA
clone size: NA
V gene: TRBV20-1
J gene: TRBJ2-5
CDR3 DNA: TGCAGTGCTGCAATATACGGGGGGCCCCAAGAGACCCAGTACTTC
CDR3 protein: CSAAIYGGPQETQYF

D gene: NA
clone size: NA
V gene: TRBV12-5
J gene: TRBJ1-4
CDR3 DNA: TGTGCTAGTGGTTCGTCGGACAGCCTTAATGAAAAACTGTTTTTT
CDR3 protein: CASGSSDSLNEKLFF

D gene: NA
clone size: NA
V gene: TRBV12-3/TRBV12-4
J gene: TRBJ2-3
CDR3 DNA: TGTGCCAGCAGTTTATTCCCAGATACGCAGTATTTT
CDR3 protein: CASSLFPDTQYF

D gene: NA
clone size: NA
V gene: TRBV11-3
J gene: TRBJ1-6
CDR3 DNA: TGTGCCAGCAGCGATGGGACGAATAATTCACCCCTCCACTTT
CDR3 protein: CASSDGTNNSPLHF

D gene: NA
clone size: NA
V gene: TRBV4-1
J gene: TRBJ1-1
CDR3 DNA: TGCGCCAGCAGCCAAGATGACACTGAAGCTTTCTTT
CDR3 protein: CASSQDDTEAFF

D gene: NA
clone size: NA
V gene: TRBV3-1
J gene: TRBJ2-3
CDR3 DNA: TGTGCCAGCAGCCAAGGGGTGGGGGGCGCATTAGATACGCAGTATTTT
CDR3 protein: CASSQGVGGALDTQYF